What follows are 21 T cell receptor beta chains derived from one specimen sequenced in a study of T cell changes during pregnancy in multiple sclerosis. The table came from immunoSEQ multiplex PCR; TCRdb's copy has only in-frame clones and leaves some out. The data show 25,000 to 35,000 clones, 80% to 90% seen once. The source was CD8+ T cells from peripheral blood mononuclear cells, collected in the second trimester of pregnancy. The receptor source for this set is a female donor with multiple sclerosis, enrolled in a pregnancy study.

The chain combines TRBV19 with TRBJ1-1, with D perhaps matching TRBD1 (5 bases). The length of the CDR3 is 15 residues. V was cut by 7 bases and J by 1 base, with 16 bases left in between. Germline V lookup: CDR1 LNHDA, CDR2 SQIVND (reference sequence). CDR3 coding DNA: TGTGCCAGTACCCCTCTAGGGGAAAAGAACACTGAAGCTTTCTTT. Its translation: CASTPLGEKNTEAFF.

The CDR3 nucleotides read TGTGCCAGCAGACCCGGGACAGGAAACACTGAAGCTTTCTTT. Its translation: CASRPGTGNTEAFF. The V call is TRBV7-9, the J call TRBJ1-1, with 8 bases aligning to TRBD1. The trim removed 6 bases at V and 2 bases at J, leaving 5 bases unmatched. There are 14 residues in the CDR3. Germline CDR1 and CDR2: SEHNR and FQNEAQ (reference sequence). Based on the CDR3 plus reference TRBV7-9 and TRBJ1-1, the full variable domain is DTGVSQNPRHKITKRGQNVTFRCDPISEHNRLYWYRQTLGQGPEFLTYFQNEAQLEKSRLLSDRFSAERPKGSFSTLEIQRTEQGDSAMYLCASRPGTGNTEAFFGQGTRLTVV.

DNA of the CDR3: TGTGCCAGCAGCAAGGGGGACCCTAGACGAACTAATGAAAAACTGTTTTTT. Its translation: CASSKGDPRRTNEKLFF. The chain has TRBV9 and TRBJ1-4, with a tentative D call TRBD1 (6 bases). This CDR3 region has 17 residues. The germline V gene has CDR1 SGDLS and CDR2 YYNGEE. Trimming removed 4 bases at V and 1 base at J, with 17 bases between.

V gene TRBV30 combines with J gene TRBJ2-7, with D possibly matching TRBD1 (5 bases). The V gene's germline CDR1 is GTSNPN and CDR2 SVGIG (reference sequence). Trimming left V 2 bases short and J 3 bases short, with 14 bases between. The CDR3 has 14 amino acids. DNA of the CDR3: TGTGCCTGGAGTCCCGAGAACAGGTACTACGAGCAGTACTTC. Translated, it gives CAWSPENRYYEQYF.

The chain has TRBV10-2 and TRBJ2-1; D uncertain. The CDR3 runs to 12 residues. Trimming shortened V by 5 bases and J by 6 bases, and 8 bases separated the two germline ends. Looked up from germline, CDR1 is WSHSY and CDR2 is SAAADI. As DNA, the CDR3 is TGCGCCAGCAGTTCGGTCCCCAATGAGCAGTTCTTC. It specifies CASSSVPNEQFF.

The chain couples TRBV7-9 to TRBJ1-2; D remains ambiguous. Germline CDR1 and CDR2: SEHNR and FQNEAQ (reference sequence). Trimming shortened V by 1 base and J by 4 bases, and 10 bases separated the two germline ends. The CDR3 covers 14 residues. Written as DNA, the CDR3 is TGTGCCAGCAGCTTAGGAATCACAGTCTATGGCTACACCTTC. Residues: CASSLGITVYGYTF.

V is TRBV2 and J is TRBJ1-1; a weak D match, TRBD1 (5 bases). This CDR3 has 16 amino acids. The germline V gene has CDR1 SNHLY and CDR2 FYNNEI. V was shortened by 4 bases and J by 3 bases, with 18 bases between the two germline ends. CDR3 coding DNA: TGTGCCAGCAGTGTGGGGGAGGGTTGGGGGTACACTGAAGCTTTCTTT. Translation: CASSVGEGWGYTEAFF.

The V gene is TRBV6-5, the J gene TRBJ2-1, with no clear D. V was cut by 0 bases and J by 1 base, with 10 bases left in between. This CDR3 is built from 16 residues. Germline V gives CDR1 MNHEY, CDR2 SVGAGI. This CDR3 reads CASSYSLGDSYNEQFF. In DNA form, the CDR3 reads TGTGCCAGCAGTTACTCGCTCGGAGATTCCTACAATGAGCAGTTCTTC.

The chain has TRBV9 and TRBJ2-3, with 7 bases that match TRBD2. CDR1 SGDLS and CDR2 YYNGEE come from the germline V gene. V was clipped by 2 bases and J by 5 bases; unmatched bases: 11. The CDR3 runs 16 residues. In DNA, the CDR3 is TGTGCCAGCAGCGTGGCAGAGGGAGGGCCGGGAGATACGCAGTATTTT. Translated: CASSVAEGGPGDTQYF.

V and J are TRBV28 and TRBJ2-2; 7 nucleotides align to TRBD1. Per the germline V gene, CDR1 is MDHEN and CDR2 is SYDVKM. There are 20 residues in the CDR3. Unmatched junction bases numbered 18, after V lost 5 bases and J lost 0 bases. CDR3 residues: CASSPRTGDAINPNTGELFF. The DNA for the CDR3 is TGTGCCAGCAGTCCCCGGACAGGTGACGCTATTAACCCGAACACCGGGGAGCTGTTTTTT.

The rearrangement links TRBV7-6 to TRBJ1-1, with a weak D call TRBD1 (5 bases). This CDR3 is 13 amino acids long. V was trimmed by 2 bases and J by 8 bases, leaving 12 bases between them. The germline V gene encodes CDR1 SGHVS and CDR2 FNYEAQ. CDR3 loop: CASSLTDRSEAFF. The CDR3 region has the DNA TGTGCCAGCAGCTTAACCGACAGAAGCGAAGCTTTCTTT.

This clone has just one count. V and J are TRBV4-1 and TRBJ1-5; TRBD1 is a possible D gene (5 bases). This CDR3 contains 16 residues. Germline V gives CDR1 MGHRA, CDR2 YSYEKL. V gave up 4 bases and J gave up 0 bases, with 13 bases separating them. The CDR3 DNA reads as TGCGCCAGCAGCCCGTCAACAGGTTATAGCAATCAGCCCCAGCATTTT. Its protein product is CASSPSTGYSNQPQHF.

V and J are TRBV19 and TRBJ2-5; 11 bases align to TRBD1. With 8 bases clipped from V and 4 bases from J, the junction kept 6 bases outside the gene matches. CDR3 length: 14 amino acids. Germline CDR1 reads LNHDA; CDR2 reads SQIVND (reference sequence). In DNA form, the CDR3 reads TGTGCCAGTGACTCGGGACAGGGGGTAGAGACCCAGTACTTC. Protein sequence: CASDSGQGVETQYF.

V and J are TRBV6-4 and TRBJ2-2; D is perhaps TRBD1 (6 bases). CDR1 is MRHNA and CDR2 is SNTAGT in the germline V gene. V dropped 0 bases and J dropped 2 bases, with 7 bases sitting between them. The CDR3 is 15 residues long. For the CDR3, the DNA is TGTGCCAGCAGTGACTCGGGACAAAACACCGGGGAGCTGTTTTTT. Translation: CASSDSGQNTGELFF.

This sequence joins TRBV27 and TRBJ2-1; 10 positions agree with TRBD2. With 6 bases clipped from V and 9 bases from J, the junction kept 17 bases outside the gene matches. The CDR3 totals 17 residues. CDR1 is MNHEY, CDR2 SMNVEV, per germline (reference sequence). DNA of the CDR3: TGTGCCAGCAGCCCCACGACTAGCGGGTACGCCTCGGCTGAGCAGTTCTTC. This gives the protein CASSPTTSGYASAEQFF.

V usage is TRBV11-3 and J usage is TRBJ1-1; weak D call: TRBD1 (5 bases). This CDR3 is built from 14 residues. Trimming stripped 4 bases from V and 3 bases from J, with 12 bases between. Germline V gives CDR1 SGHNT, CDR2 YENEEA. CDR3 protein: CASSSRVSDTEAFF. The CDR3 bases are TGTGCCAGCAGCTCCAGGGTGTCGGACACTGAAGCTTTCTTT.

The chain joins TRBV12-5 to TRBJ2-2; a weak D match, TRBD1 (6 bases). V was trimmed by 7 bases and J by 1 base, leaving 16 bases between them. Germline values: CDR1 LGHNT, CDR2 FRNRAP. This CDR3 contains 16 residues. CDR3 protein: CASASLMGQNTGELFF. In DNA, the CDR3 is TGTGCTAGTGCTTCTCTAATGGGACAGAACACCGGGGAGCTGTTTTTT.

The chain recombines TRBV29-1 with TRBJ2-5; D is possibly TRBD2 (5 bases). V was clipped by 6 bases and J by 5 bases, with 22 bases between them. Germline CDR1 SQVTM, CDR2 ANQGSEA. This CDR3 has 15 residues. The CDR3 here is CSVSGPASGGETQYF. The CDR3 nucleotides are TGCAGCGTCTCTGGACCGGCAAGCGGTGGTGAGACCCAGTACTTC. Full variable domain (rest looked up from reference TRBV29-1 and TRBJ2-5): SAVISQKPSRDICQRGTSLTIQCQVDSQVTMMFWYRQQPGQSLTLIATANQGSEATYESGFVIDKFPISRPNLTFSTLTVSNMSPEDSSIYLCSVSGPASGGETQYFGPGTRLLVL.

The rearrangement joins TRBV2 to TRBJ2-5, with TRBD1 as a possible D gene (6 bases). V was clipped by 5 bases and J by 5 bases, with 12 bases between them. This CDR3 is built from 13 residues. The germline V gene encodes CDR1 SNHLY and CDR2 FYNNEI. This CDR3 is CASSHRVGETQYF. The DNA of the CDR3 is TGTGCCAGCAGTCACAGGGTTGGGGAGACCCAGTACTTC.

The chain has TRBV30 and TRBJ2-5; 7 bases match TRBD1. The J segment lost 10 bases and the V segment lost 5 bases, leaving 7 bases of the junction unmatched. The CDR3 extends over 11 amino acids. The germline gives CDR1 GTSNPN, CDR2 SVGIG (reference sequence). Written as DNA, the CDR3 is TGTGCCTGGGACAGGGCCGAGGGCCAGTACTTC. It translates to CAWDRAEGQYF.

This clone ranks as medium-sized. V usage is TRBV6-4 and J usage is TRBJ2-2; possibly TRBD1 for D (6 bases). The CDR3 has 14 amino acids. The germline CDR1 and CDR2 sequences are MRHNA and SNTAGT. V gave up 6 bases and J gave up 5 bases, with 13 bases separating them. This chain's CDR3 is CASSRDIGTGELFF. As DNA, the CDR3 is TGTGCCAGCAGCCGGGACATAGGGACCGGGGAGCTGTTTTTT.